This T cell receptor (beta chain) was retrieved from a study of T cell repertoires in cytomegalovirus infection. The overall study: As its CMV epitopes, the study selected recently identified HLA-C-restricted and well-studied HLA-B-restricted targets. Public signatures in TCR beta pointed to CMV infection and matching HLA type.

Study outcomes and limitations: The study found HLA-C-restricted CMV-specific TCR beta clonotypes dominating the ex vivo response. Cumulative public TCR beta family frequency identified CMV carriers with the relevant HLA.

MiXCR was run by TCRdb on the reads, yielding one entry per CDR3 protein. The sample yields 750,000 to 900,000 distinct CDR3 sequences, approximately 32% seen once. V shed 1 base and J shed 0 bases, with 12 bases lying between them. The length of the CDR3 is 16 residues. This clonotype was detected only a few times. Antigen unknown. The sequence derives from a human donor in good health (CMV status not recorded). Some clones in this sample may be carry-over from other donors' samples. The chain combines TRBV12-3 or TRBV12-4 with TRBJ1-2; no firm D call. The material sequenced was cultured CD8+ T cells from PBMCs, taken from culture after CMV antigen stimulation. The CDR3 loop is CASSLGPPGANYGYTF. The CDR3 DNA reads as TGTGCCAGCAGTTTAGGCCCTCCGGGAGCTAACTATGGCTACACCTTC.